This record covers a single TCR beta chain. This specimen comes from a study of control samples from healthy donors and cancer patients. Generated by immunoSEQ multiplex PCR, the TCRdb table keeps only in-frame clones and is missing some. Of roughly 170,000 clones listed, about 91% are singletons. The sample was blood. The sequence was collected from a woman between 40 and 55 years old in good health.

CDR3 coding DNA: TGTGCCAGCTCCGACAGGGAGAGAGGCAATGAGCAGTTCTTC. Its translation is CASSDRERGNEQFF. The chain has TRBV2 and TRBJ2-1, with 7 bases fitting TRBD1. The CDR3 covers 14 residues. V trimming: 8 bases; J trimming: 6 bases; junction bases outside the gene matches: 10. CDR1 and CDR2 from the germline V gene are SNHLY and FYNNEI.